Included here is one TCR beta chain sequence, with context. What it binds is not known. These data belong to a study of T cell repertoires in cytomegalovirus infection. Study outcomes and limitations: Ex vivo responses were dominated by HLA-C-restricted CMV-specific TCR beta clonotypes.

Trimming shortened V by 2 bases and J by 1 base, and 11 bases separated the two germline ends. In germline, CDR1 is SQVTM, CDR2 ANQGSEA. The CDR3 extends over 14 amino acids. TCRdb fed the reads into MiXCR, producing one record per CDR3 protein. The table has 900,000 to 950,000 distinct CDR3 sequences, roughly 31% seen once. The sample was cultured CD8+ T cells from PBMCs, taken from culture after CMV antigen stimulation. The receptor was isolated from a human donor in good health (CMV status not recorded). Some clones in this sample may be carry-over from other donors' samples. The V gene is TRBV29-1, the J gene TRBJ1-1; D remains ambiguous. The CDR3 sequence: CSVEPPRENTEAFF. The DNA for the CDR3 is TGCAGCGTTGAACCCCCTCGAGAGAACACTGAAGCTTTCTTT.